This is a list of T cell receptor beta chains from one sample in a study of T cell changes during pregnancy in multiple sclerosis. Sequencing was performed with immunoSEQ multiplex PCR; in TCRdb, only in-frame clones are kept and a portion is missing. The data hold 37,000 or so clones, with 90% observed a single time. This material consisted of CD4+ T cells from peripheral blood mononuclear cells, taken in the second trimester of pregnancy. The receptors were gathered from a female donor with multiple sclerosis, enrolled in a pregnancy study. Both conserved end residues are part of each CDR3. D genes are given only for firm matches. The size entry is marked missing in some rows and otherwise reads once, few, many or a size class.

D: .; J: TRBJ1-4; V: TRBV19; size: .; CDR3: CASSINSGLNEKLFF; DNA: TGTGCCAGTAGTATCAATTCCGGGTTGAATGAAAAACTGTTTTTT
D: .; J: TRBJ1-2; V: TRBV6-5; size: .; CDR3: CASSSNSYGYTF; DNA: TGTGCCAGCAGTTCTAACAGCTATGGCTACACCTTC
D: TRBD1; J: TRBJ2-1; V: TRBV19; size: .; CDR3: CASSTFDRGQSRWNEQFF; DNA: TGTGCCAGTAGTACGTTCGACAGGGGGCAAAGTAGGTGGAATGAGCAGTTCTTC
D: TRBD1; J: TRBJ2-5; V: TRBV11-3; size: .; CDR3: CASSRSGTGGAETQYF; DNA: TGTGCCAGCAGTAGATCCGGGACAGGGGGCGCGGAGACCCAGTACTTC
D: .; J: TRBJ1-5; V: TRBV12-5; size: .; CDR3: CASSYSNQPQHF; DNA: TGTGCTAGCAGTTATAGCAATCAGCCCCAGCATTTT
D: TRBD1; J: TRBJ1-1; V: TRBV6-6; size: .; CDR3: CASRLDRDTEAFF; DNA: TGTGCCAGCAGACTAGACAGGGACACTGAAGCTTTCTTT
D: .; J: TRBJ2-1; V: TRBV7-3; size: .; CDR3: CASSSPTVYNEQFF; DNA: TGTGCCAGCAGCTCGCCGACAGTTTACAATGAGCAGTTCTTC
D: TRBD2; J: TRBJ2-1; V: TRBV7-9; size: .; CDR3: CASSGGLAGGRHNEQFF; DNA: TGTGCCAGCAGCGGGGGACTAGCGGGAGGTCGCCACAATGAGCAGTTCTTC
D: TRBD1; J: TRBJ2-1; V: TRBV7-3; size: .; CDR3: CASSLGRGGYEQFF; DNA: TGTGCCAGCAGCTTAGGAAGAGGGGGCTATGAGCAGTTCTTC
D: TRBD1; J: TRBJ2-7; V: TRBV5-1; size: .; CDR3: CASSLGGTGRYEQYF; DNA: TGCGCCAGCAGCTTGGGAGGGACAGGGCGGTACGAGCAGTACTTC
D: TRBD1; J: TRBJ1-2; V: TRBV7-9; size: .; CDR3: CASSLEDRGGYTF; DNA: TGTGCCAGCAGCTTAGAAGACAGGGGAGGCTACACCTTC
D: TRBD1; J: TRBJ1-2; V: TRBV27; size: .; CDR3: CASSVGQEGYGYTF; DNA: TGTGCCAGCAGTGTAGGACAGGAGGGGTATGGCTACACCTTC
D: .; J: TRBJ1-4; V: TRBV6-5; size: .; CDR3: CASSTGSVEKLFF; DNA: TGTGCCAGCAGCACAGGGTCGGTTGAAAAACTGTTTTTT
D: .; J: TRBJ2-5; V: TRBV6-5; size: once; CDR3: CASSYSGAGETQYF; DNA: TGTGCCAGCAGTTACTCAGGGGCAGGGGAGACCCAGTACTTC
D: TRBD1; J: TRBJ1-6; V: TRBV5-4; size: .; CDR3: CASSPQGADNSPLHF; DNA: TGTGCCAGCAGCCCTCAGGGGGCTGATAATTCACCCCTCCACTTT
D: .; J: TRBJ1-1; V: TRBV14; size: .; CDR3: CASSRNRDTEAFF; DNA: TGTGCCAGCAGCCGAAACAGGGACACTGAAGCTTTCTTT
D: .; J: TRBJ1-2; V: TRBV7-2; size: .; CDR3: CASSGSPLKYYGYTF; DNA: TGTGCCAGCAGCGGTAGTCCCCTGAAGTACTATGGCTACACCTTC
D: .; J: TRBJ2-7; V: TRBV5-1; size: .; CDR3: CASSLSSQASYEQYF; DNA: TGCGCCAGCAGCTTATCGTCACAGGCCTCCTACGAGCAGTACTTC
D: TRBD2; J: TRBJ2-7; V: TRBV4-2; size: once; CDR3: CASSQDHTSGRYEQYF; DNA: TGTGCCAGCAGCCAAGATCACACTAGCGGGAGGTACGAGCAGTACTTC
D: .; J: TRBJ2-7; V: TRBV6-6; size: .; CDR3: CASSPGTAEEQYF; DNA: TGTGCCAGCAGTCCCGGGACTGCGGAGGAGCAGTACTTC
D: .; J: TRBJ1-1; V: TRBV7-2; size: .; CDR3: CASSPIQGVTEAFF; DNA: TGTGCCAGCAGCCCCATTCAAGGGGTTACTGAAGCTTTCTTT
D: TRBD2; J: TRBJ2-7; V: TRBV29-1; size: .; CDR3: CSVVFGGNFYEQYF; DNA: TGCAGCGTTGTATTCGGGGGGAATTTCTACGAGCAGTACTTC
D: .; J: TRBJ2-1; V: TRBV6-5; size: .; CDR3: CASSRNGDYEQFF; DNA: TGTGCCAGCAGCCGTAACGGGGACTATGAGCAGTTCTTC
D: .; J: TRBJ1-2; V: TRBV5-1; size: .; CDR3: CASRVDRDRGYTF; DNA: TGCGCCAGCCGGGTCGACAGAGATCGGGGCTACACCTTC
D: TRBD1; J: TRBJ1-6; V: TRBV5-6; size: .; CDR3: CASSGDRGLSPLHF; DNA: TGTGCCAGCAGCGGGGACAGGGGGCTTTCACCCCTCCACTTT
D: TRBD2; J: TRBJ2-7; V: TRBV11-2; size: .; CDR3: CASSLGVGAGATYEQYF; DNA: TGTGCCAGCAGCTTAGGGGTCGGAGCGGGGGCCACCTACGAGCAGTACTTC
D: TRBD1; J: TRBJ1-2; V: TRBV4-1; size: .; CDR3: CASSQNEARDRQGYTF; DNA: TGCGCCAGCAGCCAAAATGAAGCCAGGGACAGGCAAGGCTACACCTTC
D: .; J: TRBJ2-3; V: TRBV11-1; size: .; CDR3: CASRLHRARPENTQYF; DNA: TGTGCCAGCAGACTCCACAGGGCCCGACCGGAAAATACGCAGTATTTT
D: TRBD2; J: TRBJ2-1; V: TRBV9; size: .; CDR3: CASSVDAGGPGSEQFF; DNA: TGTGCCAGCAGCGTAGACGCGGGGGGGCCAGGATCCGAGCAGTTCTTC
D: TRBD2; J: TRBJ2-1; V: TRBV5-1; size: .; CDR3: CASSSNSGSYNEQFF; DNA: TGCGCCAGCAGCTCCAATAGCGGGTCCTACAATGAGCAGTTCTTC
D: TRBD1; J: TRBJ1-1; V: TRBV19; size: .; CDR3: CASIRTGGKAEAFF; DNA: TGTGCCAGTATTCGGACAGGGGGAAAGGCTGAAGCTTTCTTT
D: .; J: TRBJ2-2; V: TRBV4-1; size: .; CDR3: CASSQEPTGRTGELFF; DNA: TGCGCCAGCAGCCAAGAGCCGACAGGGAGGACCGGGGAGCTGTTTTTT